Below, 16 T cell receptor beta chains from the same sample are listed, as sequenced in a study of T cells in Graves' hyperthyroidism and ophthalmopathy. What was amplified from RNA transcripts were TCR beta CDR3 regions. During a first-round RT-PCR of the TCR CDR3, the HTBI primer set was used. Each CDR3 protein gets one entry after TCRdb re-called the multiplex PCR reads with MiXCR. The sample records approximately 700,000 distinct CDR3 sequences, approximately 16% being singletons. The material sequenced was blood. These receptor sequences come from a man between 18 and 29 years old with Graves' hyperthyroidism.

This clonotype has more than one count but fewer than ten. V is TRBV24-1 and J is TRBJ2-2; perhaps TRBD1 as D (6 bases). The CDR3 is made up of 16 amino acids. Trimming removed 3 bases from V and 2 bases from J, with 12 bases in between. Germline lookup yields CDR1 KGHDR and CDR2 SFDVKD. Written as DNA, the CDR3 is TGTGCCACCAGTGATCGACAGGTTCCAAACACCGGGGAGCTGTTTTTT. Translation gives CATSDRQVPNTGELFF.

In this sample, this clonotype turned up many times. The J gene is TRBJ2-7, the V gene TRBV7-2, with TRBD2 identical over 11 bases. The V gene's germline CDR1 is SGHTA and CDR2 FQGNSA. J gave up 6 bases and V 1 base, and 11 bases lay outside the gene matches. CDR3 length equals 17 residues. The CDR3 loop is CASSLGTSGSPGFEQYF. Written as DNA, the CDR3 is TGTGCCAGCAGCTTAGGGACTAGCGGGTCCCCAGGTTTCGAGCAGTACTTC.

This sequence joins TRBV20-1 and TRBJ1-5; unclear D gene. Germline lookup yields CDR1 DFQATT and CDR2 SNEGSKA (reference sequence). Trimming shortened V by 0 bases and J by 6 bases, and 12 bases separated the two germline ends. The CDR3 covers 14 residues. This CDR3 is CSARDSGLAQPQHF. In DNA form, the CDR3 reads TGCAGTGCTAGAGATTCCGGGTTAGCTCAGCCCCAGCATTTT.

The sample holds many counts of this clonotype. The V call is TRBV2, the J call TRBJ2-1, with 11 bases that match TRBD1. The CDR3 runs to 17 residues. Trimming cost V 4 bases and J 8 bases; bases outside gene matches: 13. Germline CDR1 SNHLY, CDR2 FYNNEI. The CDR3 sequence is CASSGPNGQGAYHEQFF. The CDR3 nucleotides read TGTGCCAGCAGTGGACCGAACGGACAGGGGGCGTACCATGAGCAGTTCTTC.

The chain recombines TRBV14 with TRBJ1-5; D is unclear. Germline values: CDR1 SGHDN, CDR2 FVKESK. V was shortened by 2 bases and J by 4 bases, with 6 bases between the two germline ends. There are 13 residues in the CDR3. CDR3 sequence reads: CASSQWGNQPQHF. In DNA, the CDR3 is TGTGCCAGCAGCCAATGGGGAAATCAGCCCCAGCATTTT.

This clonotype has at least ten counts. The J gene is TRBJ1-6, the V gene TRBV6-1; TRBD1 agrees at 11 bases. Germline lookup yields CDR1 MNHNS and CDR2 SASEGT. V shed 5 bases and J 4 bases; nucleotides not matched to a gene: 7. The CDR3 spans 17 residues. CDR3 sequence reads: CASSPRTGGEYNSPLHF. The DNA for the CDR3 is TGTGCCAGCAGTCCCCGGACAGGGGGCGAGTATAATTCACCCCTCCACTTT.

The V and J genes are TRBV11-2 and TRBJ1-1, with a tentative D call TRBD1 (5 bases). This CDR3 region has 15 residues. V was pared by 5 bases and J by 3 bases, with 16 bases between. Per germline, CDR1 SGHAT and CDR2 FQNNGV. As DNA, the CDR3 is TGTGCCAGCAGCCCTCGGCCAGGGCGGGACACTGAAGCTTTCTTT. The encoded protein is CASSPRPGRDTEAFF.

This clonotype was counted many times. This chain links TRBV11-3 with TRBJ1-1; 8 bases fit TRBD1. The V gene's germline CDR1 is SGHNT and CDR2 YENEEA. Trimming at V came to 1 base and at J to 12 bases, leaving 4 bases not matched to a gene. The CDR3 contains 12 residues. The DNA for the CDR3 is TGTGCCAGCAGCTTAGGCAGGGGGCAATCTTTCTTT. Its protein is CASSLGRGQSFF.

This clonotype was observed at least ten times. The chain recombines TRBV20-1 with TRBJ2-7, with D unresolved. V lost 6 bases, J lost 0 bases, and 15 bases lay in between. The V gene's germline CDR1 is DFQATT and CDR2 SNEGSKA (reference sequence). The length of the CDR3 is 14 residues. CDR3 sequence reads: CSATDPTSSYEQYF. The CDR3 nucleotides are TGCAGTGCAACAGACCCCACGAGCTCCTACGAGCAGTACTTC.

The table lists this clonotype with a few counts. The chain combines TRBV4-1 with TRBJ1-4; D may be TRBD1 (6 bases). CDR1 MGHRA and CDR2 YSYEKL come from the germline V gene. The V end was cut by 4 bases, the J end by 8 bases, with 14 bases between. The CDR3 has 14 residues. The CDR3 loop is CASSLLSTGEKLFF. The DNA for the CDR3 is TGCGCCAGCAGCCTTCTATCCACAGGGGAAAAACTGTTTTTT.

As concerns this clonotype: The junction differs from germline at one of its ends, possibly a read error. The rearrangement joins TRBV2 to TRBJ2-1, with D possibly being TRBD1 (5 bases). The germline V gene encodes CDR1 SNHLY and CDR2 FYNNEI. The CDR3 totals 12 residues. DNA for the CDR3: TGTGTCAGCATGTCCAGGGTCTATGAGCAGTTCTTC. It specifies CVSMSRVYEQFF. Full variable domain (rest looked up from reference TRBV2 and TRBJ2-1): EPEVTQTPSHQVTQMGQEVILRCVPISNHLYFYWYRQILGQKVEFLVSFYNNEISEKSEIFDDQFSVERPDGSNFTLKIRSTKLEDSAMYFCVSMSRVYEQFFGPGTRLTVL.

The chain is built from TRBV12-3 or TRBV12-4 and TRBJ1-5, with unresolved D. With 6 bases removed from V and 4 bases from J, the gap between germline ends came to 10 bases. CDR3 length: 13 residues. As DNA, the CDR3 is TGTGCCAGCAGGCGGACTTGGAATCAGCCCCAGCATTTT. Its protein is CASRRTWNQPQHF.

This clonotype was seen only a few times. This chain joins TRBV6-1 and TRBJ2-5, with 8 bases aligning to TRBD2. Germline CDR1 is MNHNS and CDR2 is SASEGT. This CDR3 region has 13 residues. With 11 bases clipped from V and 5 bases from J, the junction kept 10 bases outside the gene matches. CDR3 nucleotides: TGTGCCTGTCGCACGGGAGGGTCTGAGACCCAGTACTTC. Translating it yields CACRTGGSETQYF.

This clonotype was picked up many times. The chain joins TRBV2 to TRBJ2-7, with D hard to call. Trimming stripped 3 bases from V and 3 bases from J, with 9 bases between. The germline gives CDR1 SNHLY, CDR2 FYNNEI. The CDR3 sequence is 13 residues long. CDR3 protein: CASSEGKFYEQYF. The CDR3 region has the DNA TGTGCCAGCAGTGAGGGAAAGTTCTACGAGCAGTACTTC.

The V and J genes are TRBV13 and TRBJ2-7; 11 bases are shared with TRBD2. Losses at the gene ends were 6 bases for V and 6 bases for J; bases not matched to a gene: 10. This CDR3 region has 15 residues. The germline gives CDR1 PRHDT, CDR2 FYEKMQ (reference sequence). The CDR3 loop reads CASRLGTSGTGEQYF. The CDR3 DNA reads as TGTGCCAGCAGATTGGGGACTAGCGGCACGGGCGAGCAGTACTTC.

At least ten counts were recorded for this clonotype. The rearrangement joins TRBV20-1 to TRBJ2-5; 12 bases map to TRBD2. CDR1 and CDR2 (germline): DFQATT, SNEGSKA (reference sequence). CDR3 size: 15 residues. Trimming took 6 bases from V and 0 from J; bases not matched to a gene: 5. This CDR3 reads CSAAGLAGHQETQYF. The CDR3 DNA reads TGCAGTGCCGCTGGACTAGCGGGACACCAAGAGACCCAGTACTTC.